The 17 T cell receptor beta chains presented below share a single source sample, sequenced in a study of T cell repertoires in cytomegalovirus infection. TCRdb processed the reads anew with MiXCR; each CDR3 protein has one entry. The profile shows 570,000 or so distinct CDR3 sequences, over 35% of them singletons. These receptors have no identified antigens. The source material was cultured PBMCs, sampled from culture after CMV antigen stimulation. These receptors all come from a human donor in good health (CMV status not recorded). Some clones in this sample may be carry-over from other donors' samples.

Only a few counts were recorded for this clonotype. DNA of the CDR3: TGTGCCAGCAGCCGCTGGACGGGGTCCTACGAGCAGTACTTC. Translating gives CASSRWTGSYEQYF. The chain couples TRBV6-2 or TRBV6-3 to TRBJ2-7, with a tentative D call TRBD2 (5 bases). Germline values: CDR1 MNHEY, CDR2 SVGEGT. The V end was cut by 6 bases, the J end by 1 base, with 13 bases between. CDR3 length: 14 amino acids.

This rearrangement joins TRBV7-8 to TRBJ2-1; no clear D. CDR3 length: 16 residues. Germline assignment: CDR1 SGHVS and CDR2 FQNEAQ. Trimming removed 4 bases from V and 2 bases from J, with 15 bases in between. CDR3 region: CASSSPRAAAYNEQFF. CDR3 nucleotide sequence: TGTGCCAGCAGCTCGCCTAGGGCCGCGGCCTACAATGAGCAGTTCTTC. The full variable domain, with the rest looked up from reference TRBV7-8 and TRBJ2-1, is GAGVSQSPRYKVAKRGQDVALRCDPISGHVSLFWYQQALGQGPEFLTYFQNEAQLDKSGLPSDRFFAERPEGSVSTLKIQRTQQEDSAVYLCASSSPRAAAYNEQFFGPGTRLTVL.

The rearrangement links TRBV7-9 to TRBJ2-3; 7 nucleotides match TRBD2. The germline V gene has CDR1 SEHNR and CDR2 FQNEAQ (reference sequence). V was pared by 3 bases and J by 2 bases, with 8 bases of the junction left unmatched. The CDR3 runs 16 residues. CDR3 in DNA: TGTGCCAGCAGCTTTTCCCAGCGGGGACCCACAGATACGCAGTATTTT. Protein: CASSFSQRGPTDTQYF.

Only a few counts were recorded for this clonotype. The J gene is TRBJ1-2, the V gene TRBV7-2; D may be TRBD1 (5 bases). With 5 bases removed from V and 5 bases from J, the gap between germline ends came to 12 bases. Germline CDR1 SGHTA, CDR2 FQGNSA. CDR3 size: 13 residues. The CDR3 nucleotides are TGTGCCAGCAGCGTGGGACGGCTTTATGGCTACACCTTC. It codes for CASSVGRLYGYTF. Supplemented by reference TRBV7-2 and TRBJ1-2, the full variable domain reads GAGVSQSPSNKVTEKGKDVELRCDPISGHTALYWYRQSLGQGLEFLIYFQGNSAPDKSGLPSDRFSAERTGGSVSTLTIQRTQQEDSAVYLCASSVGRLYGYTFGSGTRLTVV.

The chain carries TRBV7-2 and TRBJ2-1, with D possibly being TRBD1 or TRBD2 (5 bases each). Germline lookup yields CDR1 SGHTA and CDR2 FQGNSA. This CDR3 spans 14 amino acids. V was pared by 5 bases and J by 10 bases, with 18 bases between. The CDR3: CASSATGTPREQFF. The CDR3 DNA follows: TGTGCCAGCAGCGCCACCGGGACCCCACGGGAGCAGTTCTTC.

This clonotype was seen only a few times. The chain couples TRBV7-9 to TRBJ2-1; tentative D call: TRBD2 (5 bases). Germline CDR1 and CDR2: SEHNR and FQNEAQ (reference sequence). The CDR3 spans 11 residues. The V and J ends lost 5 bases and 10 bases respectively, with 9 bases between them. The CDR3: CASSGGSEQFF. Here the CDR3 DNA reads TGTGCCAGCAGCGGAGGCAGCGAGCAGTTCTTC. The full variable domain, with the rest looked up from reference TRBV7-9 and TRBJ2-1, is DTGVSQNPRHKITKRGQNVTFRCDPISEHNRLYWYRQTLGQGPEFLTYFQNEAQLEKSRLLSDRFSAERPKGSFSTLEIQRTEQGDSAMYLCASSGGSEQFFGPGTRLTVL.

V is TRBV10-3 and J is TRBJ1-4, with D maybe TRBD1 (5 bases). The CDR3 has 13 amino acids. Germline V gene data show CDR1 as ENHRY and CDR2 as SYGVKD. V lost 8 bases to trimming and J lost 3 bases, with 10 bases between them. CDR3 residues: CAIRGAANEKLFF. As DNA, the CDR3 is TGTGCCATCCGGGGCGCGGCTAATGAAAAACTGTTTTTT.

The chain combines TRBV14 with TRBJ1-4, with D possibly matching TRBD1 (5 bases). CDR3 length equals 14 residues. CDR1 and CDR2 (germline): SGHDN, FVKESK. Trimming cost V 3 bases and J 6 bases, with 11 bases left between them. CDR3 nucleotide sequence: TGTGCCAGCAGCCAGGCGACAGCCCATGAAAAACTGTTTTTT. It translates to CASSQATAHEKLFF. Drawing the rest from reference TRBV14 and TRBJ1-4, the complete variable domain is EAGVTQFPSHSVIEKGQTVTLRCDPISGHDNLYWYRRVMGKEIKFLLHFVKESKQDESGMPNNRFLAERTGGTYSTLKVQPAELEDSGVYFCASSQATAHEKLFFGSGTQLSVL.

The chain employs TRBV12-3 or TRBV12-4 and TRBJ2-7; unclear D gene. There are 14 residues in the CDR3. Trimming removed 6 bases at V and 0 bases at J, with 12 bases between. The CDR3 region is CASRTVGSSYEQYF. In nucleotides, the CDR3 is TGTGCCAGCAGGACGGTCGGAAGCTCCTACGAGCAGTACTTC.

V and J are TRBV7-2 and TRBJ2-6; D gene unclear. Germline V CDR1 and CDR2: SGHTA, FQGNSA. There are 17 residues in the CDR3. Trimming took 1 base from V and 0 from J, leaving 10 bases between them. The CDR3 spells CASSLGVLSSGANVLTF. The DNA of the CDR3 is TGTGCCAGCAGCTTAGGAGTTCTAAGCTCTGGGGCCAACGTCCTGACTTTC.

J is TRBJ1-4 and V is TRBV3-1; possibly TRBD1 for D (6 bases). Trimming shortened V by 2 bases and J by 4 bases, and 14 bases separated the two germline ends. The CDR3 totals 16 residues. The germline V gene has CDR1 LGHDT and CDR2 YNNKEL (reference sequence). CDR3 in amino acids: CASSQFDRPYNEKLFF. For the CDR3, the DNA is TGTGCCAGCAGCCAATTCGACAGGCCATATAATGAAAAACTGTTTTTT.

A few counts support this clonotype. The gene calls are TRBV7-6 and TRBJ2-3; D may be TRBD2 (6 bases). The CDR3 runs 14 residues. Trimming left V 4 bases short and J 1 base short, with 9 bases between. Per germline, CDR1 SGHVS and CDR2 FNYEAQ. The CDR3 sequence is CASSSERGTDTQYF. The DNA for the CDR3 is TGTGCCAGCAGCTCAGAGCGGGGCACAGATACGCAGTATTTT.

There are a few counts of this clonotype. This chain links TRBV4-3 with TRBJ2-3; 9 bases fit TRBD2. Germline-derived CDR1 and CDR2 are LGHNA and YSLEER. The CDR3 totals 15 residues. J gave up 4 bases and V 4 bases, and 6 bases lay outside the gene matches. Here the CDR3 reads CASSPRTSAADTQYF. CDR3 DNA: TGCGCCAGCAGCCCGCGGACTAGCGCGGCAGATACGCAGTATTTT.

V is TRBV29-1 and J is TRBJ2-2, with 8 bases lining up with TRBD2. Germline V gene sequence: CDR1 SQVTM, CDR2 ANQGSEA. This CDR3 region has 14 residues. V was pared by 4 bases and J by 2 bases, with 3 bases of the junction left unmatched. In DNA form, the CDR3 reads TGCAGCGTTGGCCGGGGGGGTAACACCGGGGAGCTGTTTTTT. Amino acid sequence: CSVGRGGNTGELFF.

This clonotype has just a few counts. The CDR3 region is CASSSGLAGTDEQFF. CDR3 nucleotide sequence: TGTGCCAGCAGCTCGGGACTAGCGGGCACGGATGAGCAGTTCTTC. The chain links TRBV7-2 to TRBJ2-1; 12 bases match TRBD2. The V segment lost 4 bases and the J segment 8 bases; nucleotides outside the gene matches: 6. The CDR3 spans 15 residues. Germline values: CDR1 SGHTA, CDR2 FQGNSA.

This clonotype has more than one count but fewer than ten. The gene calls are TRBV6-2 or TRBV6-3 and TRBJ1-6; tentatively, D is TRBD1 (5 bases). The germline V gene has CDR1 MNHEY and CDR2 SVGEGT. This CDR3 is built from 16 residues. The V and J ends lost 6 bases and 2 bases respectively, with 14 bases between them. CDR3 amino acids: CASSRERQTYNSPLHF. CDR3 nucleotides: TGTGCCAGCAGCCGTGAAAGACAGACCTATAATTCACCCCTCCACTTT.

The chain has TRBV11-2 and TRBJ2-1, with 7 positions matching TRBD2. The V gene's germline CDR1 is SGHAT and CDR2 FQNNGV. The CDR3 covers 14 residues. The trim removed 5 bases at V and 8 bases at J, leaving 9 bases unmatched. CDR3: CASSPGGGGYEQFF. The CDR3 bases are TGTGCCAGCAGCCCTGGGGGGGGAGGGTATGAGCAGTTCTTC.